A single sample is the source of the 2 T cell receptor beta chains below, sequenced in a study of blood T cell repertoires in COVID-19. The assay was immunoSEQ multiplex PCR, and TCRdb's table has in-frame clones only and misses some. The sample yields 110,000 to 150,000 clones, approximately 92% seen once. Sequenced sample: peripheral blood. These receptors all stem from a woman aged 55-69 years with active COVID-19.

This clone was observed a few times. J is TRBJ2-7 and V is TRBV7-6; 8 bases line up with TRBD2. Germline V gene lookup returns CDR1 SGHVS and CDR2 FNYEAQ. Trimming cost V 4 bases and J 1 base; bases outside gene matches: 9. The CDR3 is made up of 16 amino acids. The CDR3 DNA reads TGTGCCAGCAGCTCCAGAGCGGGAGAAGGGTCCTACGAGCAGTACTTC. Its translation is CASSSRAGEGSYEQYF.

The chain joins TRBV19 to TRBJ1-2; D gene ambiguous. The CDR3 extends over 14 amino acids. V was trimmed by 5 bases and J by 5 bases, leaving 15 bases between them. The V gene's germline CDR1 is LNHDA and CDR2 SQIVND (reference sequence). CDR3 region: CASSEADLSYGYTF. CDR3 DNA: TGTGCCAGTAGTGAGGCAGACCTTTCGTATGGCTACACCTTC.